Given below is one TCR beta chain in context. Clones were read by immunoSEQ multiplex PCR, and TCRdb kept only the in-frame ones, dropping some. The sample has 8,000 or so clones; 86% are singletons. These data originate in a study of PD-1 blockade in classical Hodgkin lymphoma. Brentuximab vedotin exposure varied, and every patient relapsed after autologous stem cell transplantation. After PBMCs were thawed, their CD8+ T cells were isolated by magnetic negative selection. The CDR3 length is 14 residues. Between the trimmed V and J ends, which lost 5 bases and 2 bases, there was a span of 11 bases. The germline V gene has CDR1 SEHNR and CDR2 FQNEAQ (reference sequence).

The specimen was CD8+ T cells from blood, collected at baseline. The receptor was derived from a human donor with classical Hodgkin lymphoma. V is TRBV7-9 and J is TRBJ2-3; no reliable D call. CDR3 amino acids: CASSTTRSTDTQYF. As DNA, the CDR3 is TGTGCCAGCAGCACCACGAGGTCCACAGATACGCAGTATTTT.